Each of the 9 T cell receptor beta chains below was sequenced from the same sample in a study of CD8 T cells in ankylosing spondylitis. For these TCRs, the target antigens are not known. General study points: Blood from ankylosing spondylitis patients appeared to carry a characteristic roughly 8-variant TCR beta motif.

TCRdb re-called the 5' RACE reads through MiXCR, storing one row per CDR3 protein. The data show around 770,000 distinct CDR3 sequences, roughly 12% seen once. Sample: blood, either unsorted or a sorted T cell fraction (not recorded which). Receptor source: a male donor with ankylosing spondylitis.

This sequence joins TRBV12-3 or TRBV12-4 and TRBJ2-7, with 7 bases aligning to TRBD2. Trimming removed 3 bases from V and 3 bases from J; junction bases left unmatched: 5. The CDR3 spans 14 residues. The DNA of the CDR3 is TGTGCCAGCAGTTTGACGGCTAGCGGCTACGAGCAGTACTTC. As protein: CASSLTASGYEQYF.

This chain links TRBV13 with TRBJ1-1, with 7 nucleotides matching TRBD1. CDR1 and CDR2 from the germline V gene are PRHDT and FYEKMQ (reference sequence). The CDR3 runs 17 residues. With 2 bases clipped from V and 5 bases from J, the junction kept 14 bases outside the gene matches. As DNA, the CDR3 is TGTGCCAGCAGCTTAAGACAGGGAATAGGGTTTTTGACTGAAGCTTTCTTT. Translated, it gives CASSLRQGIGFLTEAFF.

This clonotype was observed a handful of times. V gene TRBV27 combines with J gene TRBJ1-6, with D unresolved. Germline CDR1 is MNHEY and CDR2 is SMNVEV (reference sequence). CDR3 length: 16 residues. The V gene lost 6 bases and the J gene lost 8 bases, with 20 bases spanning the gap. Written as DNA, the CDR3 is TGTGCCAGCAGAGGGTTCCGGACGTCCTCCGATTCACCCCTCCACTTT. It codes for CASRGFRTSSDSPLHF.

J is TRBJ2-1 and V is TRBV20-1; 7 nucleotides line up with TRBD1. The germline V gene has CDR1 DFQATT and CDR2 SNEGSKA (reference sequence). Trimming removed 4 bases from V and 15 bases from J; junction bases left unmatched: 12. This CDR3 comprises 12 residues. In DNA form, the CDR3 reads TGCAGTGCTAAGGACAGGCCGCCGACAGGGTTCTTC. Translation: CSAKDRPPTGFF.

The V and J genes are TRBV20-1 and TRBJ2-1; no clear D gene. The CDR3 length is 12 residues. The germline V and J ends were trimmed by 2 bases and 3 bases, with 5 bases remaining between them. Germline CDR1 and CDR2: DFQATT and SNEGSKA (reference sequence). DNA for the CDR3: TGCAGTGCTAGACAAAACTACAATGAGCAGTTCTTC. Protein: CSARQNYNEQFF.

This clonotype was seen only a few times. This chain links TRBV29-1 with TRBJ2-5; the D is unclear. Trimming took 3 bases from V and 5 from J, leaving 13 bases between them. Germline V gene sequence: CDR1 SQVTM, CDR2 ANQGSEA. The CDR3 has 13 amino acids. CDR3 region: CSVERSDTETQYF. The CDR3 nucleotides are TGCAGCGTTGAGAGGTCCGATACGGAGACCCAGTACTTC.

This clonotype was recorded many times. This chain links TRBV11-2 with TRBJ1-2, with 7 bases identical to TRBD1. The CDR3 loop spans 15 amino acids. The V gene end was trimmed by 4 bases and the J gene end by 8 bases; junction bases not matched to a gene: 13. Germline loops: CDR1 SGHAT, CDR2 FQNNGV. The CDR3 bases are TGTGCCAGCAGCTCAATCAGGGGGAGTATGCTGGGCTACACCTTC. It encodes CASSSIRGSMLGYTF.

The chain links TRBV9 to TRBJ1-4; 7 bases fit TRBD1. The CDR3 has 17 amino acids. Germline values: CDR1 SGDLS, CDR2 YYNGEE. V lost 7 bases, J lost 6 bases, and 18 bases stayed unmatched. The CDR3: CASGRQGGDWVYEKLFF. Written as DNA, the CDR3 is TGTGCCAGCGGACGACAGGGTGGTGATTGGGTATATGAAAAACTGTTTTTT.

This clonotype was counted at least ten times. This chain joins TRBV7-2 and TRBJ2-1; a weak D match, TRBD2 (5 bases). Trimming removed 6 bases from V and 3 bases from J, with 21 bases in between. Germline lookup yields CDR1 SGHTA and CDR2 FQGNSA. The CDR3 length is 17 residues. The CDR3 loop reads CASSPGSGRVRYNEQFF. The CDR3 coding sequence is TGTGCCAGCAGTCCGGGATCAGGTAGGGTGCGCTACAATGAGCAGTTCTTC.